These 27 T cell receptor beta chains share one sample of origin, sequenced in a study of blood T cell repertoires in COVID-19. Here immunoSEQ multiplex PCR was the method, and the copy in TCRdb shows in-frame clones only, minus some. The table includes roughly 10,000 clones, nearly 90% detected once. Sequenced sample: peripheral blood. These receptors originate from a man under 40 with active or convalescent COVID-19.

This clone is deemed large. V is TRBV15 and J is TRBJ1-3, with a possible D match to TRBD1 (6 bases). This CDR3 has 15 residues. Trimming left V 4 bases short and J 0 bases short, with 10 bases between. Germline loops: CDR1 LNHNV, CDR2 YYDKDF (reference sequence). The CDR3 sequence is CATSIDRSSGNTIYF. The CDR3 DNA follows: TGTGCCACCAGCATCGACAGGAGCTCTGGAAACACCATATATTTT. The full variable domain, completed using reference TRBV15 and TRBJ1-3, is DAMVIQNPRYQVTQFGKPVTLSCSQTLNHNVMYWYQQKSSQAPKLLFHYYDKDFNNEADTPDNFQSRRPNTSFCFLDIRSPGLGDTAMYLCATSIDRSSGNTIYFGEGSWLTVV.

The V call is TRBV7-2, the J call TRBJ2-2; D not resolved. Trimming removed 3 bases at V and 6 bases at J, with 8 bases between. The CDR3 loop spans 13 amino acids. Germline loops: CDR1 SGHTA, CDR2 FQGNSA. CDR3 amino acids: CASSFVRSGELFF. Written as DNA, the CDR3 is TGTGCCAGCAGCTTCGTCCGGTCCGGGGAGCTGTTTTTT.

The chain is built from TRBV30 and TRBJ1-3; possible D gene TRBD1, 5 bases. CDR1 and CDR2 from the germline V gene are GTSNPN and SVGIG (reference sequence). V was pared by 2 bases and J by 0 bases, with 8 bases between. The CDR3 contains 14 residues. The CDR3 DNA is TGTGCCTGGAGTACAACAGGCTCTGGAAACACCATATATTTT. This translates into CAWSTTGSGNTIYF. Full variable domain (remainder filled in from reference TRBV30 and TRBJ1-3): SQTIHQWPATLVQPVGSPLSLECTVEGTSNPNLYWYRQAAGRGLQLLFYSVGIGQISSEVPQNLSASRPQDRQFILSSKKLLLSDSGFYLCAWSTTGSGNTIYFGEGSWLTVV.

The count of this clone is one. The V and J genes are TRBV5-5 and TRBJ1-5; 7 bases align to TRBD1. From germline, CDR1 is SGHKS and CDR2 YYEKEE (reference sequence). V trimming: 5 bases; J trimming: 0 bases; junction bases outside the gene matches: 5. CDR3 size: 15 residues. CDR3 sequence reads: CASSPGTVSNQPQHF. The CDR3 region has the DNA TGTGCCAGCAGTCCCGGGACAGTTAGCAATCAGCCCCAGCATTTT.

This chain connects TRBV6-4 to TRBJ2-2; the match to TRBD2 covers 7 bases. The V and J ends lost 5 bases and 1 base, in that order; junction bases with no gene match: 4. There are 15 residues in the CDR3. Germline values: CDR1 MRHNA, CDR2 SNTAGT. CDR3 in DNA: TGTGCCAGCAGTCCCTTAGCGGGGAACACCGGGGAGCTGTTTTTT. As protein: CASSPLAGNTGELFF.

The chain recombines TRBV19 with TRBJ1-5, with 10 bases identical to TRBD1. The CDR3 runs 17 residues. The junction had 8 bases not matched to a gene; V was cut back by 4 bases and J by 2 bases. The germline V gene encodes CDR1 LNHDA and CDR2 SQIVND (reference sequence). Here the CDR3 reads CASSTTGGLVGNQPQHF. The CDR3 DNA is TGTGCCAGTAGTACGACAGGGGGCTTGGTGGGCAATCAGCCCCAGCATTTT.

This clone turned up a few times. V and J are TRBV29-1 and TRBJ2-3; TRBD1 matches 9 bases. This CDR3 has 15 amino acids. From germline, CDR1 is SQVTM and CDR2 ANQGSEA. V was clipped by 1 base and J by 0 bases; unmatched bases: 2. The CDR3 coding sequence is TGCAGCGTTGAAGTAGACAGGGGGAGCACAGATACGCAGTATTTT. As protein: CSVEVDRGSTDTQYF.

J is TRBJ1-2 and V is TRBV19; D not certain. The CDR3 length is 17 residues. Germline loops: CDR1 LNHDA, CDR2 SQIVND (reference sequence). Trimming removed 6 bases from V and 3 bases from J, with 23 bases in between. The chain's CDR3 is CASSPPREGRNYYGYTF. The DNA of the CDR3 is TGTGCCAGTAGCCCACCCCGGGAGGGCCGAAACTACTATGGCTACACCTTC.

The chain employs TRBV27 and TRBJ1-4, with D possibly being TRBD1 (5 bases). Germline-derived CDR1 and CDR2 are MNHEY and SMNVEV (reference sequence). CDR3 length equals 14 residues. V lost 2 bases and J lost 6, with 10 bases in between. The CDR3 DNA follows: TGTGCCAGCAGTTTAGGGGGGGTGGATGAAAAACTGTTTTTT. Amino acid sequence: CASSLGGVDEKLFF. The whole variable domain, remainder taken from reference TRBV27 and TRBJ1-4, is EAQVTQNPRYLITVTGKKLTVTCSQNMNHEYMSWYRQDPGLGLRQIYYSMNVEVTDKGDVPEGYKVSRKEKRNFPLILESPSPNQTSLYFCASSLGGVDEKLFFGSGTQLSVL.

This chain links TRBV5-1 with TRBJ1-2; D unclear. V shed 4 bases and J shed 4 bases, with 14 bases lying between them. There are 14 residues in the CDR3. Per the germline V gene, CDR1 is SGHRS and CDR2 is YFSETQ. The CDR3 region is CASSPLADLYGYTF. CDR3 DNA: TGCGCCAGCAGCCCCCTAGCGGACCTCTATGGCTACACCTTC. Filled out from reference TRBV5-1 and TRBJ1-2, the complete variable domain reads KAGVTQTPRYLIKTRGQQVTLSCSPISGHRSVSWYQQTPGQGLQFLFEYFSETQRNKGNFPGRFSGRQFSNSRSEMNVSTLELGDSALYLCASSPLADLYGYTFGSGTRLTVV.

The chain joins TRBV12-3 or TRBV12-4 to TRBJ1-2; possibly TRBD1 for D (5 bases). CDR3 length equals 13 residues. V shed 2 bases and J shed 7 bases, with 11 bases lying between them. The CDR3 DNA sequence: TGTGCCAGCAGTTTACTACAGGATACTGGCTACACCTTC. This sequence encodes CASSLLQDTGYTF.

The V gene is TRBV6-5, the J gene TRBJ1-1; maybe TRBD1 (6 bases). V lost 8 bases and J 4 bases, leaving 17 bases between the germline ends. CDR3 length: 14 amino acids. Germline V gene data show CDR1 as MNHEY and CDR2 as SVGAGI. The CDR3 sequence: CASGAGGLGTEAFF. In DNA form, the CDR3 reads TGTGCCAGCGGAGCGGGGGGGCTGGGCACTGAAGCTTTCTTT.

The V call is TRBV5-1, the J call TRBJ2-7; 8 bases are a match to TRBD2. V shed 7 bases and J 4 bases; nucleotides not matched to a gene: 16. CDR3 size: 16 residues. Germline lookup yields CDR1 SGHRS and CDR2 YFSETQ. The CDR3 DNA sequence: TGCGCCAGCGCTCTGGGGGCGGGGGGCCAATCTTACGAGCAGTACTTC. Its protein product is CASALGAGGQSYEQYF. The full variable domain, in which reference TRBV5-1 and TRBJ2-7 provide the parts outside the CDR3, is KAGVTQTPRYLIKTRGQQVTLSCSPISGHRSVSWYQQTPGQGLQFLFEYFSETQRNKGNFPGRFSGRQFSNSRSEMNVSTLELGDSALYLCASALGAGGQSYEQYFGPGTRLTVT.

This chain joins TRBV6-1 and TRBJ1-6; D unresolved. Per the germline V gene, CDR1 is MNHNS and CDR2 is SASEGT. Trimming removed 1 base at V and 5 bases at J, with 9 bases between. This CDR3 spans 15 amino acids. The CDR3 region has the DNA TGTGCCAGCAGTGAAGAGGTGGGAGATAATTCACCCCTCCACTTT. Amino acids: CASSEEVGDNSPLHF.

The rearrangement joins TRBV7-2 to TRBJ1-1; TRBD1 is a possible D gene (6 bases). Germline lookup yields CDR1 SGHTA and CDR2 FQGNSA. This CDR3 comprises 13 residues. Trimming shortened V by 3 bases and J by 7 bases, and 12 bases separated the two germline ends. CDR3 sequence (DNA): TGTGCCAGCAGCTTCGGGGGGCAGATTGAAGCTTTCTTT. Translation: CASSFGGQIEAFF. Together with reference TRBV7-2 and TRBJ1-1, the CDR3 gives the full variable domain: GAGVSQSPSNKVTEKGKDVELRCDPISGHTALYWYRQSLGQGLEFLIYFQGNSAPDKSGLPSDRFSAERTGGSVSTLTIQRTQQEDSAVYLCASSFGGQIEAFFGQGTRLTVV.

The chain couples TRBV5-4 to TRBJ1-5; TRBD1 aligns across 8 bases. Germline trimming cut 4 bases from V and 4 bases from J; bases unmatched to any gene: 4. The CDR3 spans 14 residues. The germline V gene has CDR1 SGHNT and CDR2 YYREEE (reference sequence). This chain's CDR3 is CASSPDRGNQPQHF. The CDR3 DNA reads as TGTGCCAGCAGCCCAGACAGGGGAAATCAGCCCCAGCATTTT.

The genes are TRBV7-9 and TRBJ2-3; no definite D call. The CDR3 runs 12 residues. With 4 bases removed from V and 5 bases from J, the gap between germline ends came to 7 bases. CDR1 SEHNR and CDR2 FQNEAQ come from the germline V gene (reference sequence). The CDR3 sequence is CASSSPRDTQYF. CDR3 bases: TGTGCCAGCAGCTCCCCTAGAGATACGCAGTATTTT.

V gene TRBV24-1 combines with J gene TRBJ2-2; D is possibly TRBD1 (6 bases). In germline, CDR1 is KGHDR, CDR2 SFDVKD. This CDR3 has 16 residues. V gave up 1 base and J gave up 0 bases, with 8 bases separating them. Here the CDR3 reads CATSDFRQANTGELFF. In nucleotides, the CDR3 is TGTGCCACCAGTGATTTCCGACAGGCGAACACCGGGGAGCTGTTTTTT.

The gene calls are TRBV5-1 and TRBJ2-3; perhaps TRBD1 as D (5 bases). In germline, CDR1 is SGHRS, CDR2 YFSETQ. The CDR3 sequence is 14 residues long. Trimming removed 0 bases at V and 4 bases at J, with 9 bases between. CDR3 DNA: TGCGCCAGCAGCTTGGCTCAGGGCTCAGATACGCAGTATTTT. As protein: CASSLAQGSDTQYF.

This chain links TRBV5-1 with TRBJ1-2, with D perhaps TRBD1 (6 bases). Germline lookup yields CDR1 SGHRS and CDR2 YFSETQ. The CDR3 spans 16 residues. V was trimmed by 3 bases and J by 5 bases, leaving 20 bases between them. CDR3 nucleotides: TGCGCCAGCAGCTCTTCGCCCCCTGGGGGGGCATATGGCTACACCTTC. Translated: CASSSSPPGGAYGYTF.

The CDR3 sequence is CASSQTGNLASPLHF. CDR3 sequence (DNA): TGTGCCAGCAGCCAGACAGGGAATCTCGCTTCACCCCTCCACTTT. The rearrangement joins TRBV13 to TRBJ1-6, with 7 bases lining up with TRBD1. In germline, CDR1 is PRHDT, CDR2 FYEKMQ (reference sequence). Trimming took 5 bases from V and 9 from J; bases not matched to a gene: 10. The CDR3 covers 15 residues. The full variable domain, completed using reference TRBV13 and TRBJ1-6, is AAGVIQSPRHLIKEKRETATLKCYPIPRHDTVYWYQQGPGQDPQFLISFYEKMQSDKGSIPDRFSAQQFSDYHSELNMSSLELGDSALYFCASSQTGNLASPLHFGNGTRLTVT.

This clone has a single count. V gene TRBV6-5 combines with J gene TRBJ2-2; possibly TRBD2 for D (7 bases). The CDR3 extends over 15 amino acids. V lost 8 bases, J lost 6 bases, and 19 bases lay in between. Germline V gives CDR1 MNHEY, CDR2 SVGAGI. In DNA form, the CDR3 reads TGTGCCAGCGGAAGGGGCGGGGGCAGGTCCGGGGAGCTGTTTTTT. As protein: CASGRGGGRSGELFF.

This clone was picked up a small number of times. The chain couples TRBV4-1 to TRBJ1-4, with 10 bases fitting TRBD1. From germline, CDR1 is MGHRA and CDR2 YSYEKL. CDR3 size: 17 residues. The ends lost 6 bases at V and 8 bases at J; junction bases unmatched: 15. CDR3 protein: CASRSDGDRGLREKLFF. As DNA, the CDR3 is TGCGCCAGCAGATCCGACGGGGACAGGGGTCTTCGGGAAAAACTGTTTTTT.

The chain joins TRBV7-9 to TRBJ1-2; 8 nucleotides align to TRBD1. This CDR3 has 13 amino acids. V shed 5 bases, J shed 4 bases, and the junction held 3 bases outside the gene matches. Germline lookup yields CDR1 SEHNR and CDR2 FQNEAQ (reference sequence). This chain's CDR3 is CASSAQGAYGYTF. The CDR3 nucleotides read TGTGCCAGCAGCGCCCAGGGGGCCTATGGCTACACCTTC.

The chain joins TRBV6-5 to TRBJ1-1; no clear D. Germline CDR1 MNHEY, CDR2 SVGAGI. CDR3 length equals 14 residues. The V end was cut by 5 bases, the J end by 10 bases, with 20 bases between. The CDR3 loop is CASSREVAAAGAFF. CDR3 in DNA: TGTGCCAGCAGTCGTGAAGTTGCAGCGGCGGGAGCTTTCTTT.

The rearrangement links TRBV25-1 to TRBJ1-1, with 8 bases matching TRBD1. With 5 bases clipped from V and 6 bases from J, the junction kept 8 bases outside the gene matches. Per the germline V gene, CDR1 is MGHDK and CDR2 is SYGVNS. The CDR3 is made up of 14 amino acids. In DNA form, the CDR3 reads TGTGCCAGCAGTAAGGACAGGGTCTCCTCTGAAGCTTTCTTT. It codes for CASSKDRVSSEAFF.

V gene TRBV9 combines with J gene TRBJ2-1, with 8 nucleotides matching TRBD2. This CDR3 has 16 amino acids. The V segment lost 0 bases and the J segment 3 bases; nucleotides outside the gene matches: 5. The V gene's germline CDR1 is SGDLS and CDR2 YYNGEE. The CDR3: CASSVVSGVNYNEQFF. The CDR3, as DNA: TGTGCCAGCAGCGTAGTTAGCGGGGTGAACTACAATGAGCAGTTCTTC.